This T cell receptor (beta chain) is from a study of T cells after yellow fever vaccination. Study results and caveats: Clones that expanded after primary vaccination mostly reappeared after the booster (less than 98% CD4, 88% CD8).

By 5'RACE template switching, TCR cDNA was produced, with a universal primer site and UMIs added in the process. One entry per CDR3 protein results from TCRdb running MiXCR on the 5' RACE reads. The profile shows a few hundred thousand distinct CDR3 sequences, about 17% of them singletons. Trimming cost V 4 bases and J 6 bases, with 13 bases left between them. The CDR3 extends over 13 amino acids. Germline assignment: CDR1 SGHRS and CDR2 YFSETQ. A note on this clonotype: Its antigen is unknown.

Sequencing was performed on PBMCs, taken 4 to 5 days after the first yellow fever vaccination. The chain uses TRBV5-1 and TRBJ1-2; the D gene is possibly TRBD1 (5 bases). This receptor was taken from a man aged 18 to 30 who received the YFV17D yellow fever vaccine. The CDR3 DNA reads TGCGCCAGCAGCCCCAGGGAAAGTGATGGCTACACCTTC. Amino acids: CASSPRESDGYTF.